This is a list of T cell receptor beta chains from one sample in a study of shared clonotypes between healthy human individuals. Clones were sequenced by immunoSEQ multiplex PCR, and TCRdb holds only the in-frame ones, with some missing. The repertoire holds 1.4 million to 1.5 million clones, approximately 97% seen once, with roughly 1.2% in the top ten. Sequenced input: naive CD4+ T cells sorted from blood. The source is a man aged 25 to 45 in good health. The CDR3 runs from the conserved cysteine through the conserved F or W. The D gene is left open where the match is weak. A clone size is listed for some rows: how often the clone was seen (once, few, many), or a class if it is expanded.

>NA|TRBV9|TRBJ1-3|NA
TGTGCCAGCAGCTCCGGGACGATTCTCTTCTACTCTGGAAACACCATATATTTT
CASSSGTILFYSGNTIYF
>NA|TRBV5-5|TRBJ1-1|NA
TGTGCCAGCAGCTTGGATGCAGCTCGACTTGGGGACACTGAAGCTTTCTTT
CASSLDAARLGDTEAFF
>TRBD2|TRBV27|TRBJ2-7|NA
TGTGCCAGCAGTTCAACCCCCCGGGGGGGCTACGAGCAGTACTTC
CASSSTPRGGYEQYF
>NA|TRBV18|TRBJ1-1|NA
TGTGCCAGCTCACCATTGGACACCAACACTGAAGCTTTCTTT
CASSPLDTNTEAFF
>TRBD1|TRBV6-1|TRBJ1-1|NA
TGTGCCAGCAGTGAACCCGGGACAGGGAGAACTGAAGCTTTCTTT
CASSEPGTGRTEAFF
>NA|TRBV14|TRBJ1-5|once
TGTGCCAGCAGCCCCGCAGGTAATCAGCCCCAGCATTTT
CASSPAGNQPQHF
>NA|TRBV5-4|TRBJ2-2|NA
TGTGCCAGCAGCTTGGTTGCGGGCGTGAGGGCCGGGGAGCTGTTTTTT
CASSLVAGVRAGELFF
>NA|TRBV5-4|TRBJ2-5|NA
TGTGCCAGCAGCTACCTTTTCCAAGAGACCCAGTACTTC
CASSYLFQETQYF
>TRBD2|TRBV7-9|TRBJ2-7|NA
TGTGCCAGCGAACCGGGACTAGCGGGAGGGCGGGATCTCTACGAGCAGTACTTC
CASEPGLAGGRDLYEQYF
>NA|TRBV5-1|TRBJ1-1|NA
TGCGCCAGCAGCCTGGACCCCGGAAACACTGAAGCTTTCTTT
CASSLDPGNTEAFF
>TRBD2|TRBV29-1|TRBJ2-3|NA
TGCAGCGTCGGACTAGCGGGTGTCCCAGGAGCGCAGTATTTT
CSVGLAGVPGAQYF